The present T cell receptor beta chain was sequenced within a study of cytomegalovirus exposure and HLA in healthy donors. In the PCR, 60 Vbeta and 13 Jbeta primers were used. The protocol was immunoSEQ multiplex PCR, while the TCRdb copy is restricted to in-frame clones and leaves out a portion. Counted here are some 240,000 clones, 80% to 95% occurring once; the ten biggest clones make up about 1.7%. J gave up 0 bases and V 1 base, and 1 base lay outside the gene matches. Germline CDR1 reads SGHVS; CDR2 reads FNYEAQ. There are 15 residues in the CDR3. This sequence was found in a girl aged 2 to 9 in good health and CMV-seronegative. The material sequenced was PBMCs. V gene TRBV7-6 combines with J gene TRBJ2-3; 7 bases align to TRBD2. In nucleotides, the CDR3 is TGTGCCAGCAGCTTAGTAGCGGGTAGCACAGATACGCAGTATTTT. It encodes CASSLVAGSTDTQYF.